The 12 T cell receptor beta chains below were found in one sample sequenced in a study of blood T cells in healthy people across ages. The use of a sample-barcoded 5' primer and a J-beta primer mix characterized a second PCR of about 7 to 12 cycles. TCRdb recomputed calls from the 5' RACE reads with MiXCR, one row per CDR3 protein. The sample gives more than 450,000 distinct CDR3 sequences, roughly a quarter of which show up once; 3% to 4.5% is in the top ten. These sequences were also reported in another study, on T cells of mothers and their children.

The sample comprised blood. These receptors were collected from a boy between 2 and 10 years old in good health.

This clonotype was detected only a few times. The rearrangement links TRBV6-5 to TRBJ2-3; 12 nucleotides agree with TRBD2. With 2 bases clipped from V and 11 bases from J, the junction kept 14 bases outside the gene matches. In germline, CDR1 is MNHEY, CDR2 SVGAGI. The CDR3 is made up of 17 amino acids. The CDR3 protein is CASSYPTTSGGPFEQYF. The CDR3, as DNA: TGTGCCAGCAGTTACCCCACCACTAGCGGGGGGCCTTTTGAGCAGTATTTT.

V usage is TRBV12-3 or TRBV12-4 and J usage is TRBJ1-4; tentative D call: TRBD1 (5 bases). The V gene lost 3 bases and the J gene lost 8 bases, with 10 bases spanning the gap. The CDR3 is made up of 13 amino acids. The CDR3 DNA is TGTGCCAGCAGTTTCTGGGGCCACGAAAAACTGTTTTTT. Protein: CASSFWGHEKLFF.

There are a few counts of this clonotype. Here the CDR3 DNA reads TGCGCCAGCAGCCGCGGGACAGGGGAATACGAGCAGTACTTC. Amino acid sequence: CASSRGTGEYEQYF. This chain uses TRBV5-1 with TRBJ2-7, with 10 bases fitting TRBD1. Germline CDR1 reads SGHRS; CDR2 reads YFSETQ. The V and J ends lost 4 bases and 4 bases, in that order; junction bases with no gene match: 5. The CDR3 consists of 14 residues.

The V call is TRBV6-1, the J call TRBJ1-2; 7 nucleotides agree with TRBD1. Germline CDR1 MNHNS, CDR2 SASEGT. This CDR3 region has 17 residues. V lost 2 bases and J lost 5; bases outside the gene matches: 14. For the CDR3, the DNA is TGTGCCAGCAGTGAAAGGGCGAGGGCAGGGGGGATGTATGGCTACACCTTC. This codes for CASSERARAGGMYGYTF.

The V and J genes are TRBV12-3 or TRBV12-4 and TRBJ1-2; TRBD1 agrees at 9 bases. Trimming at V came to 5 bases and at J to 5 bases, leaving 9 bases not matched to a gene. This CDR3 has 15 amino acids. Here the CDR3 reads CASSPGTGSGYGYTF. DNA for the CDR3: TGTGCCAGCAGTCCCGGGACAGGGAGCGGGTATGGCTACACCTTC.

This clonotype was detected only a few times. CDR3 coding DNA: TGTGCCAGCAGCCAAGCGGCGGAGGGCAAGACCCAGTACTTC. Encoded protein: CASSQAAEGKTQYF. The chain employs TRBV3-1 and TRBJ2-5, with TRBD2 as a possible D gene (6 bases). Germline CDR1 reads LGHDT; CDR2 reads YNNKEL (reference sequence). The CDR3 totals 14 residues. V dropped 1 base and J dropped 6 bases, with 12 bases sitting between them.

With regard to this clonotype: A junction boundary mismatches the germline segment, possibly from a read error. The V gene is TRBV7-6, the J gene TRBJ2-5; D may be TRBD2 (6 bases). Germline V gives CDR1 SGHVS, CDR2 FNYEAQ. CDR3 length equals 13 residues. The CDR3 protein is CASSPSFRGGLFF. CDR3 coding DNA: TGTGCCAGCAGCCCCTCCTTTAGGGGAGGACTGTTCTTC.

The chain uses TRBV13 and TRBJ2-7, with D tentatively TRBD2 (7 bases). The CDR3 loop spans 17 amino acids. Germline assignment: CDR1 PRHDT and CDR2 FYEKMQ (reference sequence). V lost 1 base to trimming and J lost 6 bases, with 22 bases between them. CDR3 region: CASSLDLGGGGAGEQYF. The CDR3 DNA sequence: TGTGCCAGCAGCTTAGACCTGGGGGGAGGGGGGGCTGGCGAGCAGTACTTC.

The rearrangement uses TRBV4-3 and TRBJ2-3, with unresolved D. Trimming stripped 0 bases from V and 2 bases from J, with 18 bases between. Germline V gives CDR1 LGHNA, CDR2 YSLEER. There are 18 residues in the CDR3. The CDR3 loop is CASSQDLIGPENTDTQYF. The CDR3 DNA sequence: TGCGCCAGCAGCCAAGATTTAATAGGCCCCGAGAACACAGATACGCAGTATTTT.

This chain links TRBV6-6 with TRBJ2-1; D ambiguous. Trimming pared 2 bases from V and 4 bases from J, leaving 6 bases between. This CDR3 comprises 13 residues. Germline CDR1 and CDR2: MNHNY and SVGAGI (reference sequence). The CDR3: CASSYTAYNEQFF. The CDR3 DNA follows: TGTGCCAGCAGTTACACGGCTTACAATGAGCAGTTCTTC.

The V and J genes are TRBV4-1 and TRBJ2-7, with D uncertain. The closer fit of TRBJ2-1 to the DNA end suggests the J call may be wrong. The CDR3 runs 15 residues. CDR1 is MGHRA, CDR2 YSYEKL, per germline. The CDR3 sequence is CASSQEVKLRNEQFF. The CDR3 coding sequence is TGCGCCAGCAGCCAAGAAGTTAAGCTTCGCAATGAGCAGTTCTTC.

The chain has TRBV7-8 and TRBJ2-3; 7 nucleotides align to TRBD2. The germline V gene has CDR1 SGHVS and CDR2 FQNEAQ. V dropped 2 bases and J dropped 1; count of bases not matched to a gene: 3. This CDR3 is 15 amino acids long. The CDR3 coding sequence is TGTGCCAGCAGCTTACTCAGCGGGGGCACAGATACGCAGTATTTT. This gives the protein CASSLLSGGTDTQYF.